Listed below are T cell receptor beta chains from one sample, sequenced in a study of T cells in Graves' hyperthyroidism and ophthalmopathy. A single record per CDR3 protein comes from TCRdb applying MiXCR to the multiplex PCR reads. The table lists roughly 170,000 distinct CDR3 sequences, 9.4% of them singletons. Sequencing used blood. These receptors originate from a woman under 30 with Graves' hyperthyroidism that later progressed to Graves' ophthalmopathy. Both conserved end residues are part of each CDR3. Fields, in order: clone size, V gene, J gene, D gene, CDR3 DNA, CDR3 protein. A D gene is named only where the DNA matches it firmly. Some rows mark clone size as missing; the rest say once, few, many or name a class of expanded clone.

NA	TRBV5-1	TRBJ2-5	TRBD2	TGCGCCAGCAGCTTGACAGGAGCTAGCGGGAGCGGTGGGGAGACCCAGTACTTC	CASSLTGASGSGGETQYF
few	TRBV7-8	TRBJ2-2	TRBD1	TGTGCCAGCAGCTTCCAAGGACAGGGGGCGCACGGGGAGCTGTTTTTT	CASSFQGQGAHGELFF
many	TRBV29-1	TRBJ2-5	TRBD1	TGCAGCGTCAAGCGGGGGGACAGGGGGCAGAAGACCCAGTACTTC	CSVKRGDRGQKTQYF
few	TRBV19	TRBJ2-2	NA	TGTGCCAGTAGTGTAACGGTCCGGAACACCGGGGAGCTGTTTTTT	CASSVTVRNTGELFF
many	TRBV7-3	TRBJ2-3	NA	TGTGCCAGCAGCTTAACGCCGGGCGACAGAGCGGATACGCAGTATTTT	CASSLTPGDRADTQYF
NA	TRBV9	TRBJ1-5	TRBD1	TGTGCCAGCAGCGGGGGACAGGGGGAAAATCAGCCCCAGCATTTT	CASSGGQGENQPQHF
many	TRBV12-3/TRBV12-4	TRBJ2-7	NA	TGTGCCAGCTCTCCTCCATTGGGGGGGGCAGGGGTAACCTACGAGCAGTACTTC	CASSPPLGGAGVTYEQYF
few	TRBV5-6	TRBJ1-5	NA	TGTGCCGGCAGCATCGGGCCCACCAATCAGCCCCAGCATTTT	CAGSIGPTNQPQHF
NA	TRBV12-5	TRBJ2-2	NA	TGTGCTAGTGGTTTGGGGCCTGGCGGGCTGTTTTTT	CASGLGPGGLFF
few	TRBV4-2	TRBJ2-7	TRBD1	TGTGCCAGCAGCCAGTCGACAGGGATTGAGCAGTACTTC	CASSQSTGIEQYF
NA	TRBV6-2/TRBV6-3	TRBJ2-1	TRBD1	TGTGCCAGCAGTCGTCCCGGGACAGGGGGCCACAATGAGCAATTCTTC	CASSRPGTGGHNEQFF
few	TRBV30	TRBJ2-7	NA	TGTGCCTGGAAAGGGTCGGGACCCACCTACGAGCAGTACTTC	CAWKGSGPTYEQYF
many	TRBV19	TRBJ1-2	NA	TGTGCCAGTAAGGGAGAAATAAACTATGGCTACACCTTC	CASKGEINYGYTF
many	TRBV6-1	TRBJ2-2	TRBD2	TGTGCCAGCAGTTATACTGCCCCAAAGGGCGGGAGGGTCGGGGAGCTGTTTTTT	CASSYTAPKGGRVGELFF
many	TRBV15	TRBJ1-5	NA	TGTGCCACCAGCAGAAGACAGGTTGATCAGCCCCAGCATTTT	CATSRRQVDQPQHF
few	TRBV9	TRBJ1-4	NA	TGTGCCAGCAGCGTCTCAGGAACGGTAAAGGAAAAACTGTTTTTT	CASSVSGTVKEKLFF
many	TRBV10-3	TRBJ1-1	NA	TGTGCCATCAGTAGGATGCAAGTGAACACTGAAGCTTTCTTT	CAISRMQVNTEAFF
many	TRBV7-6	TRBJ2-3	TRBD1	TGTGCCAGCAGCTCATATCTTGGGGCGAAGGGGGCCACAGATACGCAGTATTTT	CASSSYLGAKGATDTQYF
many	TRBV6-2/TRBV6-3	TRBJ2-7	NA	TGTGCCAGCAGTTACTCGATAGGGATTCCCTACGAGCAGTACTTC	CASSYSIGIPYEQYF
many	TRBV28	TRBJ2-5	NA	TGTGCCAGCAGCCCGGAGACAGAACAAGAGACCCAGTACTTC	CASSPETEQETQYF
many	TRBV2	TRBJ1-5	TRBD1	TGTGCCGTCCGGGACAGGGGCAATCAGCCCCAGCATTTT	CAVRDRGNQPQHF
many	TRBV6-1	TRBJ2-1	TRBD2	TGTGCCAGCAGTTATCTAGCGGGGGGGACGACGGGAAAGCAGTTCTTC	CASSYLAGGTTGKQFF
NA	TRBV20-1	TRBJ1-1	NA	TGCAGTGCTACGTCGGGTGAAGCTTTCTTT	CSATSGEAFF
NA	TRBV20-1	TRBJ2-6	NA	TGCAGTGCCCTTAGGGCAGGGGCTGCCTCTGGGGCCAACGTCCTGACTTTC	CSALRAGAASGANVLTF
many	TRBV28	TRBJ1-2	TRBD1	TGTGCCGCCGTTCCTCACAGTGCCGGGACAGGGATTGGGGATGGCTACACCTTC	CAAVPHSAGTGIGDGYTF
few	TRBV13	TRBJ2-1	TRBD2	TGTGCCAGCAGCTTCGGGACTAGTTTCTATGAGCAGTTCTTC	CASSFGTSFYEQFF
many	TRBV27	TRBJ2-1	TRBD1	TGTGCCAGCAGTTTATCGCCGGGACAGGGTACCAATGAGCAGTTCTTC	CASSLSPGQGTNEQFF
many	TRBV15	TRBJ2-7	NA	TGTGCCACCAGCAGAGATCCAGCAGATTACGAGCAGTACTTC	CATSRDPADYEQYF
NA	TRBV19	TRBJ1-5	TRBD1	TGTGCCAGTAGCTGGGGACAGGGGAGCTTCCAGCCCCAGCATTTT	CASSWGQGSFQPQHF
few	TRBV20-1	TRBJ2-7	TRBD2	TGCAGTGCTGATTTTAGCGGGGGCCCCCTCTACGAGCAGTACTTC	CSADFSGGPLYEQYF
many	TRBV7-9	TRBJ1-5	NA	TGTGCCAGCAGCTTGGGGACAAACAATCAGCCCCAGCATTTT	CASSLGTNNQPQHF
NA	TRBV6-1	TRBJ1-5	NA	TGTGCCAGCAGTGCCTTCCCGATGTCGGAAAGCAATCAGCCCCAGCATTTT	CASSAFPMSESNQPQHF
many	TRBV6-1	TRBJ2-7	NA	TGTGCCAGCAGATCCGCGACGCCCCCCTACGAGCAGTACTTC	CASRSATPPYEQYF
many	TRBV11-2	TRBJ2-7	TRBD1	TGTGCCAGCAGCTTGGACAGGGGTACCTACGAGCAGTACTTC	CASSLDRGTYEQYF